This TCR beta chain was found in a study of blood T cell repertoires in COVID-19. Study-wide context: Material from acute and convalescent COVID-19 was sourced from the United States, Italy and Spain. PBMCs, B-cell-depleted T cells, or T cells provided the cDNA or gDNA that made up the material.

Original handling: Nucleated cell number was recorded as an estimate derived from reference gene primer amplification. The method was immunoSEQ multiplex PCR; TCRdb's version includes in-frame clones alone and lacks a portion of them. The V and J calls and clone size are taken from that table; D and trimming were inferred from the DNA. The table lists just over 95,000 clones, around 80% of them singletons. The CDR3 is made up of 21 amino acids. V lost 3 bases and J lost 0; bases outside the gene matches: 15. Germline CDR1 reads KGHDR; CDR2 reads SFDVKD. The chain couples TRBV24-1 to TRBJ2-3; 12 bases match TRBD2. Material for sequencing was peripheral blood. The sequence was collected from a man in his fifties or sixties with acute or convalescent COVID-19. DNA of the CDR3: TGTGCCACCAGTGATCCCTACCCGTCGGGACTAGCGGGCATTAGCACAGATACGCAGTATTTT. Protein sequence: CATSDPYPSGLAGISTDTQYF.